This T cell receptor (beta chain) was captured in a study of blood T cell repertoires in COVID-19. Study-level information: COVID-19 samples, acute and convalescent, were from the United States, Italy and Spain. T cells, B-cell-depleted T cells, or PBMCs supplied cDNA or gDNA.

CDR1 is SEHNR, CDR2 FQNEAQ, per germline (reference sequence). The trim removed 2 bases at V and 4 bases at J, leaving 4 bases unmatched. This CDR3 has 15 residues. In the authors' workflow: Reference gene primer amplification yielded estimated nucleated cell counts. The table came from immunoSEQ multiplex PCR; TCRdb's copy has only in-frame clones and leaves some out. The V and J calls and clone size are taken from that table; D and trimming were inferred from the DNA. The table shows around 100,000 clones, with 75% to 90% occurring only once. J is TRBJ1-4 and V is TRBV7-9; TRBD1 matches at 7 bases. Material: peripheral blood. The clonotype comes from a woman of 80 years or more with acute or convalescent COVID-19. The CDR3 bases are TGTGCCAGCAGCTTATCTACAGGGGATAATGAAAAACTGTTTTTT. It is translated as CASSLSTGDNEKLFF.